This T cell receptor (beta chain) derives from a study of blood T cell repertoires in COVID-19. Study-level information: Some COVID-19 samples were acute and others convalescent; all came from the United States, Italy and Spain. Sample material is recorded as cDNA or gDNA derived from T cells, B-cell-depleted T cells, or PBMCs.

In germline, CDR1 is MNHEY, CDR2 SVGEGT. This CDR3 has 13 residues. Trimming cost V 4 bases and J 2 bases, with 6 bases left between them. This clone was observed at least ten times. In the original processing: Amplified reference gene primers provided the basis for estimating nucleated cell counts. Assay: immunoSEQ multiplex PCR; the TCRdb copy retains only in-frame clones and omits some. V, J and clone size reflect that table, while D and trimming were determined from the DNA. The sample lists 150,000 to 200,000 clones, 80% to 90% occurring once. Sequenced: peripheral blood. V and J are TRBV6-2 or TRBV6-3 and TRBJ2-1; possibly TRBD1 for D (6 bases). This sequence was found in a woman of 80 years or more with acute or convalescent COVID-19. CDR3 nucleotide sequence: TGTGCCAGCAGTTGGACAGCCTACAATGAGCAGTTCTTC. Its protein is CASSWTAYNEQFF.